A selection of T cell receptor beta chains follows, all from one sample in a study of cytomegalovirus exposure and HLA in healthy donors. Assay used: immunoSEQ multiplex PCR; TCRdb lists only in-frame clones, some missing. This table holds approximately 110,000 clones. Sequences were obtained from PBMCs. Receptors originate from a man aged 25 to 40 in good health and CMV-seronegative. Each CDR3 is given with its conserved first and last residue. D genes are given only for firm matches.

J gene,V gene,CDR3 length,D gene,CDR3 protein,CDR3 DNA
TRBJ1-1,TRBV7-6,14,.,CASSLGAGGTEAFF,TGTGCCAGCAGCTTAGGTGCGGGGGGCACTGAAGCTTTCTTT
TRBJ1-1,TRBV7-2,16,.,CASSSPRGGWNTEAFF,TGTGCCAGCAGCTCACCAAGGGGGGGCTGGAACACTGAAGCTTTCTTT
TRBJ2-1,TRBV7-3,15,TRBD1,CASSLRDRGGDEQFF,TGTGCCAGCAGCTTACGCGACAGGGGCGGCGATGAGCAGTTCTTC
TRBJ2-1,TRBV5-1,17,TRBD2,CASSLAQTGTSRFEQFF,TGCGCCAGCAGCTTGGCCCAAACCGGGACTAGTCGATTTGAGCAGTTCTTC
TRBJ2-1,TRBV11-2,14,.,CASSLGLGSNEQFF,TGTGCCAGCAGCTTAGGACTGGGTTCCAATGAGCAGTTCTTC
TRBJ1-6,TRBV10-3,13,.,CAISEFREAPLHF,TGTGCCATCAGTGAGTTCAGGGAGGCACCCCTCCACTTT
TRBJ2-5,TRBV6-5,15,TRBD1,CASSYGAGGSPAQYF,TGTGCCAGCAGTTATGGGGCAGGGGGCTCCCCTGCCCAGTACTTC
TRBJ1-3,TRBV30,15,.,CAWSSNRVTGNTIYF,TGTGCCTGGAGCTCAAATCGGGTCACTGGAAACACCATATATTTT
TRBJ2-3,TRBV15,14,TRBD2,CATSKSGSTDTQYF,TGTGCCACCAGCAAGAGCGGGAGTACAGATACGCAGTATTTT
TRBJ2-1,TRBV10-2,17,TRBD2,CASSRPILAGGTNEQFF,TGCGCCAGCAGTCGACCTATACTAGCGGGAGGAACCAATGAGCAGTTCTTC
TRBJ1-2,TRBV27,18,TRBD1,CASSFRHSGQGGIYGYTF,TGTGCCAGCAGTTTTCGTCATTCGGGCCAAGGGGGCATCTATGGCTACACCTTC
TRBJ2-1,TRBV13,14,.,CASSLVDYRNEQFF,TGTGCCAGCAGCTTAGTTGACTACAGAAATGAGCAGTTCTTC
TRBJ2-7,TRBV5-1,16,.,CASSFGIGLQSYEQYF,TGCGCCAGCAGCTTCGGAATTGGACTACAATCCTACGAGCAGTACTTC
TRBJ2-3,TRBV6-1,14,TRBD1,CASIVLQGTDTQYF,TGTGCCAGCATTGTTCTACAGGGGACAGATACGCAGTATTTT
TRBJ2-7,TRBV28,18,TRBD2,CASSFGTSVTIGPHEQYF,TGTGCCAGCAGTTTCGGTACTAGCGTTACCATCGGGCCCCACGAGCAGTACTTC
TRBJ2-2,TRBV18,13,.,CASSASTGGELFF,TGTGCCAGCTCCGCTAGCACCGGCGGGGAGCTGTTTTTT
TRBJ2-1,TRBV28,15,TRBD2,CASSLGTSGINEQFF,TGTGCCAGCAGTCTCGGGACTAGCGGGATTAATGAGCAGTTCTTC
TRBJ2-7,TRBV18,15,.,CASSLYESTAYEQYF,TGTGCCAGCTCCCTTTACGAGAGTACTGCCTACGAGCAGTACTTC
TRBJ1-1,TRBV4-1,16,TRBD1,CASSQGTGWENTEAFF,TGCGCCAGCAGCCAGGGGACAGGGTGGGAGAACACTGAAGCTTTCTTT
TRBJ1-1,TRBV29-1,12,TRBD1,CSAGTGTTEAFF,TGCAGCGCAGGGACAGGGACCACTGAAGCTTTCTTT
TRBJ2-5,TRBV7-3,13,.,CASSRGGGETQYF,TGTGCCAGCAGTAGGGGAGGTGGGGAGACCCAGTACTTC
TRBJ1-2,TRBV7-9,12,.,CASSLDENGYTF,TGTGCCAGCAGCTTAGATGAGAACGGCTACACCTTC
TRBJ2-1,TRBV9,15,TRBD2,CASSVEAGAMHEQFF,TGTGCCAGCAGCGTAGAAGCGGGAGCCATGCATGAGCAGTTCTTC
TRBJ1-1,TRBV27,14,.,CASSSRSMNTEAFF,TGTGCCAGCAGTTCGCGAAGCATGAACACTGAAGCTTTCTTT
TRBJ1-6,TRBV6-4,13,.,CASSVSENSPLHF,TGTGCCAGCAGTGTTTCGGAGAATTCACCCCTCCACTTT
TRBJ2-2,TRBV27,15,TRBD2,CASSSGLADTGELFF,TGTGCCAGCAGCTCGGGACTAGCGGACACCGGGGAGCTGTTTTTT
TRBJ2-5,TRBV29-1,16,.,CSAQTGGVWPQETQYF,TGCAGCGCTCAAACAGGGGGGGTTTGGCCACAAGAGACCCAGTACTTC
TRBJ2-1,TRBV7-9,16,.,CASSPNWANLNNEQFF,TGTGCCAGCAGCCCAAATTGGGCTAACCTAAACAATGAGCAGTTCTTC
TRBJ1-6,TRBV25-1,15,.,CASSPYSSYNSPLHF,TGTGCCAGCAGTCCTTACAGCTCCTATAATTCACCCCTCCACTTT
TRBJ2-7,TRBV4-2,14,TRBD1,CASSLDRGVYEQYF,TGTGCCAGCAGCCTTGACAGGGGGGTCTACGAGCAGTACTTC